Below, 24 T cell receptor beta chains from the same sample are listed, as sequenced in a study of CD8 T cells in ankylosing spondylitis. Which antigens these TCRs recognize remains unknown. Broader study findings: Several highly homologous variants formed a TCR beta motif that appeared characteristic of ankylosing spondylitis blood.

MiXCR, applied by TCRdb to the 5' RACE reads, yields one record per CDR3 protein. The sample has under 250,000 distinct CDR3 sequences; approximately 7.4% are singletons. The specimen sequenced was blood, either unsorted or a sorted T cell fraction (not recorded which). These receptor sequences come from a male donor with ankylosing spondylitis.

The chain carries TRBV19 and TRBJ1-1; D unclear. This CDR3 contains 13 residues. V was pared by 3 bases and J by 4 bases, with 9 bases between. CDR1 and CDR2 (germline): LNHDA, SQIVND (reference sequence). The DNA of the CDR3 is TGTGCCAGTAGTATTATGCTGAGCACTGAAGCTTTCTTT. This gives the protein CASSIMLSTEAFF.

The V gene is TRBV18, the J gene TRBJ1-2, with D hard to call. This CDR3 has 17 amino acids. The V end was cut by 3 bases, the J end by 1 base, with 18 bases between. Per the germline V gene, CDR1 is KGHSH and CDR2 is LQKENI. CDR3 residues: CASSPAPGYADNYGYTF. In nucleotides, the CDR3 is TGTGCCAGCTCACCGGCCCCGGGGTACGCAGATAACTATGGCTACACCTTC.

J is TRBJ2-7 and V is TRBV7-8; 8 nucleotides align to TRBD1. With V trimmed by 2 bases and J by 5 bases, 11 bases remained unmatched. This CDR3 region has 16 residues. In germline, CDR1 is SGHVS, CDR2 FQNEAQ. The CDR3: CASSLPGQVISHEQYF. The CDR3, as DNA: TGTGCCAGCAGCTTACCGGGACAGGTTATTTCCCACGAGCAGTACTTC.

To note about this clonotype: One junction end does not reproduce the germline sequence, and a read error may be involved. V gene TRBV7-6 combines with J gene TRBJ2-3; the D is unclear. Germline V gene data show CDR1 as SGHVS and CDR2 as FNYEAQ. This CDR3 spans 14 amino acids. CDR3 sequence (DNA): TGTGCCAGAAGCTTAGCCGGTAGCCAAGATACGCAGTATTTT. Encoded protein: CARSLAGSQDTQYF.

This clonotype was observed at least ten times. V gene TRBV27 combines with J gene TRBJ1-5, with a tentative D call TRBD1 (5 bases). V shed 5 bases and J shed 4 bases, with 12 bases lying between them. CDR3 size: 14 residues. Germline V gene data show CDR1 as MNHEY and CDR2 as SMNVEV (reference sequence). CDR3 protein: CASSLRDANQPQHF. The CDR3, as DNA: TGTGCCAGCAGTCTCCGGGACGCTAATCAGCCCCAGCATTTT.

The sample holds many counts of this clonotype. The rearrangement links TRBV6-5 to TRBJ2-2, with no clear D. Germline V gene lookup returns CDR1 MNHEY and CDR2 SVGAGI. V lost 0 bases and J lost 4, with 6 bases in between. The CDR3 runs to 14 residues. CDR3 residues: CASSYSQVTGELFF. CDR3 in DNA: TGTGCCAGCAGTTACTCCCAGGTCACCGGGGAGCTGTTTTTT.

This clonotype was observed many times. The chain has TRBV4-3 and TRBJ1-4; TRBD1 might be the D (5 bases). Germline CDR1 and CDR2: LGHNA and YSLEER. The CDR3 runs to 16 residues. V lost 4 bases to trimming and J lost 5 bases, with 17 bases between them. CDR3 residues: CASSPRSGGINEKLFF. Here the CDR3 DNA reads TGCGCCAGCAGCCCCCGGTCTGGGGGGATAAATGAAAAACTGTTTTTT.

This clonotype appeared a few times. The J gene is TRBJ1-1, the V gene TRBV12-3 or TRBV12-4; 8 bases are shared with TRBD1. J lost 4 bases, V lost 7 bases, and 11 bases had no gene match. CDR3 size: 15 residues. CDR3 loop: CASNKPGQVITEAFF. The CDR3 DNA follows: TGTGCCAGCAATAAACCGGGACAGGTGATCACTGAAGCTTTCTTT.

This clonotype showed up many times. The chain joins TRBV5-5 to TRBJ2-1; 7 bases fit TRBD1. CDR3 length: 15 residues. Trimming removed 4 bases from V and 1 base from J; junction bases left unmatched: 5. Germline V gene lookup returns CDR1 SGHKS and CDR2 YYEKEE (reference sequence). The CDR3 reads CASSLDRVSYNEQFF. The CDR3, as DNA: TGTGCCAGCAGCCTCGACAGGGTTTCCTACAATGAGCAGTTCTTC.

This clonotype was observed many times. The gene calls are TRBV19 and TRBJ2-7; D tentatively reads TRBD1 or TRBD2 (5 bases each). The CDR3 spans 13 residues. The V and J ends lost 6 bases and 0 bases respectively, with 9 bases between them. In germline, CDR1 is LNHDA, CDR2 SQIVND (reference sequence). The CDR3 sequence: CASSWDHSYEQYF. In nucleotides, the CDR3 is TGTGCCAGTAGCTGGGACCACTCCTACGAGCAGTACTTC.

In this sample, this clonotype turned up many times. CDR3 protein: CANRAGSSYEQYF. The CDR3 DNA follows: TGTGCCAACAGGGCAGGTAGCTCCTACGAGCAGTACTTC. V and J are TRBV2 and TRBJ2-7; D might be TRBD1 (6 bases). This CDR3 is built from 13 residues. Trimming shortened V by 10 bases and J by 0 bases, and 13 bases separated the two germline ends. The germline V gene has CDR1 SNHLY and CDR2 FYNNEI. Filled out from reference TRBV2 and TRBJ2-7, the complete variable domain reads EPEVTQTPSHQVTQMGQEVILRCVPISNHLYFYWYRQILGQKVEFLVSFYNNEISEKSEIFDDQFSVERPDGSNFTLKIRSTKLEDSAMYFCANRAGSSYEQYFGPGTRLTVT.

This clonotype was detected ten times or more. V usage is TRBV28 and J usage is TRBJ2-2; unclear D gene. With 4 bases removed from V and 1 base from J, the gap between germline ends came to 19 bases. CDR1 and CDR2 (germline): MDHEN, SYDVKM. This CDR3 has 18 amino acids. The CDR3 here is CASSSQTIHTGNTGELFF. In nucleotides, the CDR3 is TGTGCCAGCAGTTCCCAAACGATTCACACCGGGAACACCGGGGAGCTGTTTTTT.

In its sample, this clonotype was seen many times. The chain uses TRBV6-5 and TRBJ2-1; TRBD1 might be the D (6 bases). The germline gives CDR1 MNHEY, CDR2 SVGAGI. The V and J ends lost 0 bases and 9 bases respectively, with 12 bases between them. This CDR3 is 14 amino acids long. The CDR3 nucleotides read TGTGCCAGCAGTTACTCGAGTGGGGGCAGTGAGCAGTTCTTC. It translates to CASSYSSGGSEQFF.

This clonotype was detected ten times or more. This chain joins TRBV5-1 and TRBJ2-7; D not resolved. This CDR3 comprises 14 residues. CDR1 is SGHRS and CDR2 is YFSETQ in the germline V gene. Trimming removed 0 bases at V and 2 bases at J, with 9 bases between. The chain's CDR3 is CASSLGQNTYEQYF. The CDR3 DNA sequence: TGCGCCAGCAGCTTGGGGCAGAATACCTACGAGCAGTACTTC.

This clonotype has just a few counts. This chain uses TRBV6-5 with TRBJ1-2, with no clear D. This CDR3 spans 15 amino acids. The germline V gene has CDR1 MNHEY and CDR2 SVGAGI. The V and J ends lost 2 bases and 2 bases respectively, with 12 bases between them. The CDR3 DNA follows: TGTGCCAGCAGTTACCAACTGGACGGAAACTATGGCTACACCTTC. It yields the protein CASSYQLDGNYGYTF.

In its sample, this clonotype was seen many times. This rearrangement joins TRBV7-2 to TRBJ2-3, with D uncertain. The CDR3 covers 14 residues. Germline V gene sequence: CDR1 SGHTA, CDR2 FQGNSA. V shed 5 bases and J shed 4 bases, with 13 bases lying between them. CDR3 in amino acids: CASSPMFLADTQYF. The CDR3 coding sequence is TGTGCCAGCAGCCCCATGTTCCTGGCAGATACGCAGTATTTT. Looking up the rest from reference TRBV7-2 and TRBJ2-3 gives the full variable domain: GAGVSQSPSNKVTEKGKDVELRCDPISGHTALYWYRQSLGQGLEFLIYFQGNSAPDKSGLPSDRFSAERTGGSVSTLTIQRTQQEDSAVYLCASSPMFLADTQYFGPGTRLTVL.

V gene TRBV2 combines with J gene TRBJ2-7, with D possibly being TRBD2 (5 bases). Trimming cost V 2 bases and J 3 bases, with 14 bases left between them. Per germline, CDR1 SNHLY and CDR2 FYNNEI. The CDR3 contains 15 residues. CDR3 sequence (DNA): TGTGCCAGCAGTGAAAGCCGGGGAGCGGACTACGAGCAGTACTTC. The encoded protein is CASSESRGADYEQYF.

This clonotype was counted at least ten times. The V and J genes are TRBV5-1 and TRBJ2-5; D perhaps matches TRBD1 (5 bases). Trimming took off 5 bases at V and 4 bases at J, with 12 bases between the two ends. Germline CDR1 and CDR2: SGHRS and YFSETQ. The CDR3 consists of 13 residues. CDR3 in DNA: TGCGCCAGCAGTTTAGGACAAGCAGAGACCCAGTACTTC. It codes for CASSLGQAETQYF.

The rearrangement links TRBV4-1 to TRBJ1-1; D uncertain. Trimming pared 1 base from V and 10 bases from J, leaving 13 bases between. The CDR3 is 13 residues long. Germline CDR1 and CDR2: MGHRA and YSYEKL. The CDR3 reads CASSQVGETGAFF. CDR3 in DNA: TGCGCCAGCAGCCAAGTTGGGGAGACCGGAGCTTTCTTT.

This clonotype was seen repeatedly, ten times or more. This sequence joins TRBV7-6 and TRBJ2-7, with 8 bases identical to TRBD2. The CDR3 consists of 15 residues. Germline V gene data show CDR1 as SGHVS and CDR2 as FNYEAQ. The V gene end was trimmed by 5 bases and the J gene end by 3 bases; junction bases not matched to a gene: 9. DNA for the CDR3: TGTGCCAGCAGCCCGAACTGGGGGACTAGCTACGAGCAGTACTTC. This sequence encodes CASSPNWGTSYEQYF.

The table lists this clonotype with many counts. J is TRBJ2-1 and V is TRBV25-1, with TRBD2 matching 7 bases. CDR3 length equals 14 residues. Unmatched junction bases numbered 3, after V lost 4 bases and J lost 3 bases. Germline V gene lookup returns CDR1 MGHDK and CDR2 SYGVNS. The CDR3 sequence: CASSGAGNYNEQFF. The CDR3 DNA is TGTGCCAGCAGTGGAGCGGGAAACTACAATGAGCAGTTCTTC.

This clonotype has a handful of counts. The genes are TRBV15 and TRBJ2-3, with D uncertain. Trimming left V 1 base short and J 3 bases short, with 8 bases between. CDR3 length equals 14 residues. CDR1 is LNHNV and CDR2 is YYDKDF in the germline V gene (reference sequence). The chain's CDR3 is CATSRGLGTDTQYF. The CDR3 coding sequence is TGTGCCACCAGCAGAGGCCTAGGAACAGATACGCAGTATTTT.

This clonotype was seen ten or more times. This chain links TRBV27 with TRBJ1-2; D unresolved. Germline CDR1 is MNHEY and CDR2 is SMNVEV (reference sequence). This CDR3 has 13 residues. The V end lost 7 bases, the J end lost 3 bases, and 12 bases lay between the germline ends. The CDR3 bases are TGTGCCAGCATGGCCAGGCCAGACTATGGCTACACCTTC. This sequence encodes CASMARPDYGYTF.

The V call is TRBV29-1, the J call TRBJ2-1, with 14 nucleotides matching TRBD2. CDR3 length: 20 residues. In germline, CDR1 is SQVTM, CDR2 ANQGSEA. V lost 1 base to trimming and J lost 0 bases; unmatched junction nucleotides: 11. The CDR3: CSVEGGWTSGGLSSYNEQFF. DNA for the CDR3: TGCAGCGTTGAAGGAGGGTGGACTAGCGGGGGGCTAAGCTCCTACAATGAGCAGTTCTTC.